The source of this TCR beta chain is a study of beta chain features in type 1 diabetes. Study in general: Across every sample, over 100 million sorted cells were examined in total. General study findings and limits: Patients with type 1 diabetes showed fewer VDJ junction insertions and more deletions. Among all four CD4+ subsets, Type 1 diabetes patients had TCRB CDR3s that were moderately but significantly shorter.

The investigators reverse transcribed all of the isolated RNA, so they sequenced expressed TCRB transcripts. Clones were read by immunoSEQ multiplex PCR, and TCRdb kept only the in-frame ones, dropping some. Here the sample spans over 150,000 clones, about 9.4% being singletons. Approximately 0.11 L of blood, on average, came from one heparinised draw per donor. The table lists this clone with a few counts. Its cognate antigen is unknown. The V end was cut by 3 bases, the J end by 6 bases, with 18 bases between. CDR1 is GTSNPN and CDR2 is SVGIG in the germline V gene (reference sequence). This CDR3 is 14 amino acids long.

The sequenced sample was central memory CD4+ T cells from blood. The J gene is TRBJ2-7, the V gene TRBV30, with a weak D call TRBD2 (5 bases). The receptor was derived from a young man with type 1 diabetes. The CDR3 here is CAWSGDILAVEQYF. Here the CDR3 DNA reads TGTGCCTGGAGCGGGGATATCCTAGCAGTCGAGCAGTACTTC.